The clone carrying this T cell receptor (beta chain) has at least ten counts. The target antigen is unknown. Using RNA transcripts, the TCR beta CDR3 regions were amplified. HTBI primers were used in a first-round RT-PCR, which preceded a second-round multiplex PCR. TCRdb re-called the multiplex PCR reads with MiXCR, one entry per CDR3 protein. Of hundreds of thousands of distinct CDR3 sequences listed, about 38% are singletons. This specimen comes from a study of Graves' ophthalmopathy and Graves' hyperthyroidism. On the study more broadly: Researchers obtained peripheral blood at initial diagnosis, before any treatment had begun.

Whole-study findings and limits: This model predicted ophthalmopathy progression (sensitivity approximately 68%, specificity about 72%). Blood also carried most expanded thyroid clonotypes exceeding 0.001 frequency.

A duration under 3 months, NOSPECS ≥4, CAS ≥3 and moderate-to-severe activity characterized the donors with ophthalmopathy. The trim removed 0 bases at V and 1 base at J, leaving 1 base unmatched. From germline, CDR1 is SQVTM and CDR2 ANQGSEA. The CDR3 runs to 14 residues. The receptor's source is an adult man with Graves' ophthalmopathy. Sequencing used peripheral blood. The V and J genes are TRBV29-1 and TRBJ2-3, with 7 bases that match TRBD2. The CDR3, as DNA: TGCAGCGTTGAAGATCTAGCGGGCACAGATACGCAGTATTTT. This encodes CSVEDLAGTDTQYF.